A selection of T cell receptor beta chains follows, all from one sample in a study of blood T cell repertoires in COVID-19. The assay was immunoSEQ multiplex PCR, and TCRdb's table has in-frame clones only and misses some. The data show about 190,000 clones, almost 90% seen once. The specimen was peripheral blood. The receptor source for this set is a man aged 45-65 years with acute or convalescent COVID-19. Both conserved end residues are part of each CDR3. D genes are given only for firm matches. Rows give clone size only sometimes, using once, few, many, or a class for an expanded clone.

clone_size d_call j_call v_call cdr3_nt cdr3_aa
- TRBD1 TRBJ2-1 TRBV4-1 TGCGCCAGCAGCCAAGAAAGGGGGCCGAGCTCCTACAATGAGCAGTTCTTC CASSQERGPSSYNEQFF
- - TRBJ1-1 TRBV7-2 TGTGCCAGCCGTCAGGGAACTGAAGCTTTCTTT CASRQGTEAFF
- - TRBJ2-5 TRBV5-6 TGTGCCAGCAGCCCTGAGCTAGAACAAGAGACCCAGTACTTC CASSPELEQETQYF
- - TRBJ1-4 TRBV28 TGTGCCAGCAGTCCAACCCGGGGGGGTGGGACTAATGAAAAACTGTTTTTT CASSPTRGGGTNEKLFF
- - TRBJ1-6 TRBV30 TGTGCCTGGACCCAACCGGACAGCTCCTATAATTCACCCCTCCACTTT CAWTQPDSSYNSPLHF
once TRBD1 TRBJ2-7 TRBV6-5 TGTGCCAGCAGTTCCGGGACAGTCTACGAGCAGTACTTC CASSSGTVYEQYF
- - TRBJ1-4 TRBV4-2 TGTGCCAGCCAAACAGCCCTCTCGGATGAAAAACTGTTTTTT CASQTALSDEKLFF
- TRBD1 TRBJ1-6 TRBV9 TGTGCCAGCAGCAAGGACAGGGAAGCGTCACCCCTCCACTTT CASSKDREASPLHF
- - TRBJ1-6 TRBV19 TGTGCCAGTAGTATAGAACCAGGCCTTTCACCCCTCCACTTT CASSIEPGLSPLHF
few - TRBJ2-2 TRBV4-1 TGCGCCAGCAGCCAAGTCACCACAGGGTCCACCGGGGAGCTGTTTTTT CASSQVTTGSTGELFF
- - TRBJ2-3 TRBV9 TGTGCCAGCAGCGTAGAAGTGCTTCCGGGCACAGATACGCAGTATTTT CASSVEVLPGTDTQYF
- - TRBJ1-5 TRBV4-1 TGCGCCAGCACCCGGGGGGAAGGCAGCAATCAGCCCCAGCATTTT CASTRGEGSNQPQHF
- TRBD2 TRBJ2-3 TRBV18 TGTGCCAGCTCACCGCCCCTGGGAGGGACAGATACGCAGTATTTT CASSPPLGGTDTQYF
- - TRBJ2-2 TRBV10-3 TGTGCCATCGGGACATCTACGGACACCGGGGAGCTGTTTTTT CAIGTSTDTGELFF
once - TRBJ1-6 TRBV19 TGTGCCAGTAGTATTGGCAAGTCCCTTTCACCCCTCCACTTT CASSIGKSLSPLHF
- - TRBJ1-3 TRBV5-6 TGTGCCAGCAGCTTGGTGCAGGCAGACACCATATATTTT CASSLVQADTIYF
- TRBD1 TRBJ2-6 TRBV4-3 TGCGCCAGCAGCCAGACAGGGACTGGGGCCAACGTCCTGACTTTC CASSQTGTGANVLTF
- - TRBJ1-4 TRBV7-9 TGTGCCAGCAACAGCAGGGCCACGGGTGAAAAACTGTTTTTT CASNSRATGEKLFF
- - TRBJ2-7 TRBV28 TGTGCCAGCAGTTTCTCCGGGAAGGCCGAGCAGTACTTC CASSFSGKAEQYF
once TRBD2 TRBJ2-5 TRBV11-2 TGTGCCAGCAGCTTAGGAGCTAGCGGAAACCAAGAGACCCAGTACTTC CASSLGASGNQETQYF
- TRBD1 TRBJ2-2 TRBV7-2 TGTGCCAGCAGCCCGCGGACAGGGAGGAACACCGGGGAGCTGTTTTTT CASSPRTGRNTGELFF
- - TRBJ2-3 TRBV3-1/TRBV3-2 TGTGCCAGCAGTCCTAGCACAGATACGCAGTATTTT CASSPSTDTQYF
- - TRBJ2-3 TRBV10-2 TGCGCCAGCATCCTCACAGATACGCAGTATTTT CASILTDTQYF
- - TRBJ2-5 TRBV5-1 TGCGCCAGCAGCTTATGGCCGAAAGAGACCCAGTACTTC CASSLWPKETQYF
- - TRBJ1-2 TRBV18 TGTGCCAGCTCAGCGGACAGCTATGGCTACACCTTC CASSADSYGYTF
- TRBD2 TRBJ2-5 TRBV5-4 TGTGCCAGCAGCTTGGGTGGGACTAGCGGACAAGAGACCCAGTACTTC CASSLGGTSGQETQYF
- - TRBJ1-2 TRBV30 TGTGCCTGGACGGTTCTTTCAGGCGGCTACACCTTC CAWTVLSGGYTF
- TRBD1 TRBJ1-2 TRBV10-3 TGTGCCATCAGGGGGACAGGGGGAGCCTATGGCTACACCTTC CAIRGTGGAYGYTF
once TRBD2 TRBJ2-3 TRBV12-3/TRBV12-4 TGTGCCAGCACCGCCGGGACTAGCACTACGTATTTT CASTAGTSTTYF
- TRBD1 TRBJ1-1 TRBV15 TGTGCCACCAGCGGTACAGGGGGCACTGAAGCTTTCTTT CATSGTGGTEAFF
- - TRBJ1-2 TRBV7-8 TGTGCCAGCAGCCCGAACACCGGGACCCGGGAGGCCTACACCTTC CASSPNTGTREAYTF
once - TRBJ2-4 TRBV5-1 TGCGCCAGCAGCGCGGACACCGGCAAAAACATTCAGTACTTC CASSADTGKNIQYF
- TRBD1 TRBJ1-2 TRBV28 TGTGCCAGCAGTTTCCCGGGACAGGGGTGGTATGGCTACACCTTC CASSFPGQGWYGYTF
- TRBD2 TRBJ2-3 TRBV18 TGTGCCAGCTCACCACCCAGGCTAGCGGGAGGGGCGGATACGCAGTATTTT CASSPPRLAGGADTQYF
- TRBD2 TRBJ2-2 TRBV27 TGTGCCAGCAGTTTTAGGGCGGGAGGATCGGCGAACACCGGGGAGCTGTTTTTT CASSFRAGGSANTGELFF
- - TRBJ2-7 TRBV5-1 TGCGCCAGCAGCTCTACCTTGGACGAGCAGTACTTC CASSSTLDEQYF
- - TRBJ1-5 TRBV19 TGTGCCAGTAGTATATGGGGACATCGGATTGGGGGCAATCAGCCCCAGCATTTT CASSIWGHRIGGNQPQHF
- TRBD1 TRBJ2-6 TRBV5-1 TGCGCCAGCAACACAGGGGACTCTGGGGCCAACGTCCTGACTTTC CASNTGDSGANVLTF
- TRBD2 TRBJ2-1 TRBV28 TGTGCCAGCAGTTTAGTGATAGCGGGCTACAATGAGCAGTTCTTC CASSLVIAGYNEQFF
- - TRBJ2-3 TRBV4-1 TGCGCCAGCAGCCAAGGGCTCCCATCCCTCCTCACAGATACGCAGTATTTT CASSQGLPSLLTDTQYF
few - TRBJ1-5 TRBV28 TGTGCCAGCAGTGACGGACAAATCAATCAGCCCCAGCATTTT CASSDGQINQPQHF
- - TRBJ2-2 TRBV7-2 TGTGCCAGCAGAAGCTTATTCGGGGAGCTGTTTTTT CASRSLFGELFF
- - TRBJ2-7 TRBV11-2 TGTGCCAGCAGCTCTCGGGACAAGCTGTACGAGCAGTACTTC CASSSRDKLYEQYF
- TRBD1 TRBJ2-1 TRBV11-3 TGTGCCAGCAGCCACGCGGACAGGGTCACGTACAATGAGCAGTTCTTC CASSHADRVTYNEQFF
- TRBD2 TRBJ2-2 TRBV5-4 TGTGCCAGCAGCTCCGGGGGGGCGGACACCGGGGAGCTGTTTTTT CASSSGGADTGELFF
- - TRBJ2-1 TRBV2 TGTGCCAGCAGCGGGGACCCGCGGAGGGGCTCCTACAATGAGCAGTTCTTC CASSGDPRRGSYNEQFF
- TRBD1 TRBJ1-5 TRBV27 TGTGCCAGCAGCGACGACAGGGGCAATCAGCCCCAGCATTTT CASSDDRGNQPQHF
- - TRBJ2-3 TRBV12-5 TGTGCTAGTGGGACTGGGGCTCACGCCACAGATACACAGTATTTT CASGTGAHATDTQYF
once TRBD1 TRBJ1-5 TRBV27 TGTGCCAGCAGGTCCGAGACAGGGGGCTTCAATCAGCCCCAGCATTTT CASRSETGGFNQPQHF
- - TRBJ1-4 TRBV4-1 TGCGCCAGCAGCCAAGGCGGACACCAGGCAACTAATGAAAAACTGTTTTTT CASSQGGHQATNEKLFF
once - TRBJ2-3 TRBV29-1 TGCAGCGTTGAAGATCTAGAGAGGGAGAACCCCCCAGATACGCAGTATTTT CSVEDLERENPPDTQYF
- TRBD2 TRBJ2-3 TRBV3-1/TRBV3-2 TGTGCCAGCAGCCTGGGACTAGCGGGGGGATGGAAAAGCACAGATACGCAGTATTTT CASSLGLAGGWKSTDTQYF
- - TRBJ2-1 TRBV19 TGTGCCAGTGCCCCCCGGGACAATGAGCAGTTCTTC CASAPRDNEQFF
- - TRBJ2-6 TRBV4-1 TGCGCCAGCAGCCAAGATCGAGTCGGCTCTGGGGCCAACGTCCTGACTTTC CASSQDRVGSGANVLTF